This record looks at one T cell receptor (beta chain) sequence and its context. This record belongs to a study of CD8 T cells in Susac syndrome. The authors carried out high-throughput sequencing of TCR beta. They applied it to CD8+ and CD4+ T cells obtained from blood. Patients with stable or active relapsing-remitting disease, all of them treatment-naive, made up the multiple sclerosis controls. TEMRA cells were FACS-enriched, and CD8+ and CD4+ T cells were isolated negatively. Trimming stripped 0 bases from V and 1 base from J, with 6 bases between. From germline, CDR1 is SGDLS and CDR2 YYNGEE. The CDR3 spans 14 residues. cDNA came from about 0.5 to 1 ug RNA primed by random hexamers. Amplification of TCR beta CDR3 used immunoSEQ multiplex PCR across 54 Vbeta and 13 Jbeta. TCRdb re-called the immunoSEQ multiplex PCR reads with MiXCR, one entry per CDR3 protein. The sample yields 150,000 to 200,000 distinct CDR3 sequences, approximately 93% seen once.

The chain has TRBV9 and TRBJ2-3; D is unresolved. The source of this sequence is a human donor with multiple sclerosis. The specimen sequenced was CD4+ T cells from PBMCs. CDR3 in DNA: TGTGCCAGCAGCGTAGTTGGTGGCACAGATACGCAGTATTTT. Translation: CASSVVGGTDTQYF.